This T cell receptor beta chain is from a study of cytomegalovirus exposure and HLA in healthy donors. Study background: Unique TCRs from HLA-typed donors, about 85 million of them, were held in an early data release.

Study-wide results and caveats: CMV serostatus was the only immune exposure information that was available. An ancestry cluster, one associated with Asian ancestry, reportedly showed fewer N-insertions than the approximately 670-donor mean in a later analysis.

At the time of sampling, donors were nominally healthy, though unrecorded immune exposures were likely. Primers for the PCR totalled 60 Vbeta and 13 Jbeta. Clones were read by immunoSEQ multiplex PCR, and TCRdb kept only the in-frame ones, dropping some. The sample has approximately 140,000 clones, more than 60% seen once. The CDR3 is 16 amino acids. Trimming at V came to 4 bases and at J to 3 bases, leaving 7 bases not matched to a gene. CDR1 is LNHDA and CDR2 is SQIVND in the germline V gene (reference sequence). This clone has only a few counts. Antigen: not known. Sequencing was performed on PBMCs. The rearrangement joins TRBV19 to TRBJ2-2; 8 bases match TRBD1. The clonotype originates from a woman aged 40 to 50 in good health and CMV-seronegative. CDR3 sequence (DNA): TGTGCCAGTAGTACCTGGCGGACAGGGTACACCGGGGAGCTGTTTTTT. Translation gives CASSTWRTGYTGELFF.